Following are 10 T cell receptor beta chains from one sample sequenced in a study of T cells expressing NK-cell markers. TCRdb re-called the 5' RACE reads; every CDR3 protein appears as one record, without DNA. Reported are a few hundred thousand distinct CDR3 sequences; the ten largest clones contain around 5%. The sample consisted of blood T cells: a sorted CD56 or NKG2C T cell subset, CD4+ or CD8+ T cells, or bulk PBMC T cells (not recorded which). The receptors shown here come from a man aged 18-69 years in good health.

This CDR3 reads CASTPRGLAGGLTYEQYF. The V and J genes are TRBV10-2 and TRBJ2-7; TCRdb reports TRBD2, a call that lacks DNA to check it against. This CDR3 is built from 18 residues. CDR1 and CDR2 (germline): WSHSY, SAAADI.

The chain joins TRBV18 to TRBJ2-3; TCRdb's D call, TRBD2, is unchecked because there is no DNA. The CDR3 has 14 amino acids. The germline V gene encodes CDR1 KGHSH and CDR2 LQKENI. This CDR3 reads CASLGRAGTDTQYF.

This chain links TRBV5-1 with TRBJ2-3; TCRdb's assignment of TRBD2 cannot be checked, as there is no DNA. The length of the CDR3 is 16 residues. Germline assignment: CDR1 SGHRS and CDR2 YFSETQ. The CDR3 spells CASSLVFGRAADTQYF.

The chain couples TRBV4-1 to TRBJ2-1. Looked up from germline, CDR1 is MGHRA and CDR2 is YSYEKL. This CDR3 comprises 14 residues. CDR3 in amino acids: CASSQDRRLGEQFF.

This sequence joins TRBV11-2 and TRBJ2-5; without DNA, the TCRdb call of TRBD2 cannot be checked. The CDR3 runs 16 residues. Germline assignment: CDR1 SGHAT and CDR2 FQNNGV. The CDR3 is CASSFLGGGLQETQYF.

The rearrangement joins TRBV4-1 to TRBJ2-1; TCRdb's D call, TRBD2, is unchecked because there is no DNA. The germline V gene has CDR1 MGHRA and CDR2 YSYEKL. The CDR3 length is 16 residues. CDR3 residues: CASSPFGTSIGNEQFF.

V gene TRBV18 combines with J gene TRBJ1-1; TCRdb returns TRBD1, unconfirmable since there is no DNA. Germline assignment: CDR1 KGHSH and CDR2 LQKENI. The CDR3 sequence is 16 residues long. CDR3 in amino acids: CASSPRQGALNTEAFF.

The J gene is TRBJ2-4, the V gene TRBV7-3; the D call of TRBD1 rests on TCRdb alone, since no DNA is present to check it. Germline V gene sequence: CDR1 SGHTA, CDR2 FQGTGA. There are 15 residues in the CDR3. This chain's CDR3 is CASSLQGPITNIQYF.

This CDR3 is CASTPSPGSGSTEAFF. The chain links TRBV28 to TRBJ1-1; TCRdb's D call, TRBD1, is unchecked because there is no DNA. Germline CDR1 is MDHEN and CDR2 is SYDVKM. This CDR3 spans 16 amino acids.

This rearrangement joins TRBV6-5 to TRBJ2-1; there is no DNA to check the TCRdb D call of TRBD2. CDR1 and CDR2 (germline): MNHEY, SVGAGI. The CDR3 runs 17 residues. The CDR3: CVPSKRGVVSSYNEQFF.